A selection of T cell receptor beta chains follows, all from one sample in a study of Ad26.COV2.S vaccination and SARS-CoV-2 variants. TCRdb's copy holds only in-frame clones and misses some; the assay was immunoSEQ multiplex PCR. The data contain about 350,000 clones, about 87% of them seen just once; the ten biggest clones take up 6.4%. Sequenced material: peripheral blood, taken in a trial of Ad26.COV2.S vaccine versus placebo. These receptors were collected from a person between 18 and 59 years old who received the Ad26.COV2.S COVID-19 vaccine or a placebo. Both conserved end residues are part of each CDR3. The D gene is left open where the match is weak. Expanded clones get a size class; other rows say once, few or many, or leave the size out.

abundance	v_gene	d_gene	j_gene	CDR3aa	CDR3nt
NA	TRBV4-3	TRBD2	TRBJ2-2	CASSQDQRGSASGAIYTGELFF	TGCGCCAGCAGCCAAGATCAACGAGGGTCGGCTAGCGGGGCAATTTACACCGGGGAGCTGTTTTTT
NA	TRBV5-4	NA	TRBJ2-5	CASSFPQGNQETQYF	TGTGCCAGCAGCTTCCCCCAGGGAAACCAAGAGACCCAGTACTTC
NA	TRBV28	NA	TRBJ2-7	CASSETGPSSYEQYF	TGTGCCAGCAGCGAAACAGGGCCGAGCTCCTACGAGCAGTACTTC
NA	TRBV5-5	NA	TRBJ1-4	CASSLDSFQFF	TGTGCCAGCAGCCTCGACAGTTTTCAGTTTTTT
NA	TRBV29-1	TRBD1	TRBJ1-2	CSVEELGTGGAF	TGCAGCGTTGAAGAACTGGGGACAGGTGGAGCGTTC
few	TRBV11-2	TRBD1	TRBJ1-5	CASSPTGQPPQHF	TGTGCCAGCAGCCCGACGGGACAGCCACCCCAGCATTTT
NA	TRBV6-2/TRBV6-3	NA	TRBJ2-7	CASSYSKWEFLSYEQYF	TGTGCCAGCAGTTACTCTAAATGGGAGTTCCTCTCCTACGAGCAGTACTTC
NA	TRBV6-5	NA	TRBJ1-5	CASRGGSYQPQHF	TGTGCCAGCAGGGGAGGGAGTTATCAGCCCCAGCATTTT
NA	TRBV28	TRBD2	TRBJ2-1	CASSPQRVAGIYNEQFF	TGTGCCAGCAGTCCTCAGAGGGTAGCGGGAATCTACAATGAGCAGTTCTTC
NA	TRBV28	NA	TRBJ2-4	CASSPTSPESGVAKNIQYF	TGTGCCAGCAGTCCCACGTCCCCGGAGAGCGGCGTTGCCAAAAACATTCAGTACTTC
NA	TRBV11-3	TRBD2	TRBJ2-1	CASSLVGASGTYNEQFF	TGTGCCAGCAGCTTAGTTGGGGCTAGCGGGACTTACAATGAGCAGTTCTTC
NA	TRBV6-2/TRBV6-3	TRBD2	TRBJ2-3	CASSYYTSGGATDTQYF	TGTGCCAGCAGTTACTATACTAGCGGGGGGGCGACAGATACGCAGTATTTT
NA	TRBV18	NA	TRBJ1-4	CASSSSTTNEKLFF	TGTGCCAGCTCAAGTAGCACAACTAATGAAAAACTGTTTTTT
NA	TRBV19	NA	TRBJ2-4	CASSIDQVKNIQYF	TGTGCCAGTAGTATTGATCAGGTCAAAAACATTCAGTACTTC
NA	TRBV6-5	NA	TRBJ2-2	CASSPGGSNTGELFF	TGTGCCAGCAGTCCCGGAGGGTCTAACACCGGGGAGCTGTTTTTT
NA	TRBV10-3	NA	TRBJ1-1	CAISETLGERTEAFF	TGTGCCATCAGTGAAACCTTAGGGGAAAGGACTGAAGCTTTCTTT
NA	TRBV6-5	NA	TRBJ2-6	CASRFSGANVLTF	TGTGCCAGCCGTTTCTCCGGGGCCAACGTCCTGACTTTC